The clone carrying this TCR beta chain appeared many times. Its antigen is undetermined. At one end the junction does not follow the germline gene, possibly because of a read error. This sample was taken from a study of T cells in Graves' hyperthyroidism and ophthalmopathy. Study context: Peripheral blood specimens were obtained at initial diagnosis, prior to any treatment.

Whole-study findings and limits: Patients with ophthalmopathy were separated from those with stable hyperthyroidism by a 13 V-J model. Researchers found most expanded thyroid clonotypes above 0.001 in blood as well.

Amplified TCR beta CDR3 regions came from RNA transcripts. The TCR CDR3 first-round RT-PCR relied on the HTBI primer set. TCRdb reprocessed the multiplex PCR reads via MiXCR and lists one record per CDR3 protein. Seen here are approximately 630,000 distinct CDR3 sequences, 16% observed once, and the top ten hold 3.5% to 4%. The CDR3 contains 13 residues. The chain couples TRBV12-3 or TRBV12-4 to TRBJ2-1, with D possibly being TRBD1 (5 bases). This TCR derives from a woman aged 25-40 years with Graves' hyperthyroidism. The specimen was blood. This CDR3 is CASSFQGYYEQFF. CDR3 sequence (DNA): TGTGCCAGCAGTTTCCAGGGCTACTATGAGCAGTTCTTC.